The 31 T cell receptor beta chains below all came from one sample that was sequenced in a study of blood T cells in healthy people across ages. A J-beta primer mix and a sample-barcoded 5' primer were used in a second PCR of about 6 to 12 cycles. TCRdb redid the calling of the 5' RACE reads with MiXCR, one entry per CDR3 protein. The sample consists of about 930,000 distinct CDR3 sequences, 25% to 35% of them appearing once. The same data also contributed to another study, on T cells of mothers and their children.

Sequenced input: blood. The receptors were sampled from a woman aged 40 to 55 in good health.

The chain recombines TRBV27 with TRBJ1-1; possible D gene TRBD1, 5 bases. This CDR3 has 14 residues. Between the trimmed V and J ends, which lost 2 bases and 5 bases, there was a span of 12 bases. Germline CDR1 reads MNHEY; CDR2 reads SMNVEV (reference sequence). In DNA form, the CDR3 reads TGTGCCAGCAGTTTACGGGGCGGGAGAACTGAAGCTTTCTTT. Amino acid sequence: CASSLRGGRTEAFF.

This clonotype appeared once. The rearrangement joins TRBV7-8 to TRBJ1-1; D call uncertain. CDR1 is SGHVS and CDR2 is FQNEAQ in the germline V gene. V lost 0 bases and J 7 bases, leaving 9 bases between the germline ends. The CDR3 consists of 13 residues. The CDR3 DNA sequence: TGTGCCAGCAGCTTAGCGGGGAACGGTGAAGCTTTCTTT. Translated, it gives CASSLAGNGEAFF.

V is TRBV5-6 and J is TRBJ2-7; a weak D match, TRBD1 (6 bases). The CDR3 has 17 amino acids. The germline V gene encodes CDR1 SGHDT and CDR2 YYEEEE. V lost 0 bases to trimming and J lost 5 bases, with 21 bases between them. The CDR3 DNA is TGTGCCAGCAGCTTGGGAGGGTCCGGGACATGGGTGAACGAGCAGTACTTC. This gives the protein CASSLGGSGTWVNEQYF.

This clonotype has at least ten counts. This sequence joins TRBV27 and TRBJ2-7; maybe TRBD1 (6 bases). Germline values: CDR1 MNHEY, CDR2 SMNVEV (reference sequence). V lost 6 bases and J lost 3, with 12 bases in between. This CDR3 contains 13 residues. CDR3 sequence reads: CASRGQLYYEQYF. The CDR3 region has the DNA TGTGCCAGCAGAGGACAGTTGTACTACGAGCAGTACTTC.

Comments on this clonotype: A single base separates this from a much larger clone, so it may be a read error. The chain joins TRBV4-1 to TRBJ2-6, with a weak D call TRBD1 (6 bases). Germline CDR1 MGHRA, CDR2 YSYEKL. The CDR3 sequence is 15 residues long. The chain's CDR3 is CASSQDRGGANALTF. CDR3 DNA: TGCGCCAGCAGCCAAGACAGGGGTGGGGCCAACGCCCTGACTTTC.

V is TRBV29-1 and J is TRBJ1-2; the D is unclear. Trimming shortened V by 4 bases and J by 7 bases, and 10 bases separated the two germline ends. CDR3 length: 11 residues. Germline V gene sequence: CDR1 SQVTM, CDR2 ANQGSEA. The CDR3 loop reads CSVGVLGGYTF. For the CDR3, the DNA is TGCAGCGTTGGCGTTTTAGGTGGCTACACCTTC.

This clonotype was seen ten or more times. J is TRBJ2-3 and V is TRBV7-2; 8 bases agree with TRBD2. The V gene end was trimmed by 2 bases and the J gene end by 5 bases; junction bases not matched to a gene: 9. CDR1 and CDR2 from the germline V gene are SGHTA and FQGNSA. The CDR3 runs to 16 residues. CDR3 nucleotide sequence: TGTGCCAGCAGCTTATACGCTAGCGGGTCTGGAGATACGCAGTATTTT. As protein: CASSLYASGSGDTQYF.

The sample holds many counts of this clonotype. CDR3 loop: CASSLPGGDRGNYEQYF. CDR3 nucleotides: TGTGCCAGCAGCCTTCCAGGCGGGGACAGGGGAAACTACGAGCAGTACTTC. The chain recombines TRBV21-1 with TRBJ2-7; the table's TRBD1 call for D was not verified on the DNA. TRBV21-1 is marked as a pseudogene. CDR3 length equals 17 residues.

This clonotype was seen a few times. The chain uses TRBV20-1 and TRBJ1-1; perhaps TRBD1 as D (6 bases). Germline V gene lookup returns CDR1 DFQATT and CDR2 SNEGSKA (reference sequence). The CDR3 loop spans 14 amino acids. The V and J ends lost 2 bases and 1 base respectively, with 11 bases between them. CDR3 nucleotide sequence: TGCAGTGCTAGAACAGGGTTGGGGAACACTGAAGCTTTCTTT. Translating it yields CSARTGLGNTEAFF.

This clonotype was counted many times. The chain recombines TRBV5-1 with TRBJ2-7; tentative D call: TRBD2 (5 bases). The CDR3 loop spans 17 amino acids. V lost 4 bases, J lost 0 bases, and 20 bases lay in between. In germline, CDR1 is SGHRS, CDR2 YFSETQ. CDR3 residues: CASSLGRTDRLSYEQYF. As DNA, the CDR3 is TGCGCCAGCAGCCTCGGAAGGACTGATAGGCTCTCCTACGAGCAGTACTTC.

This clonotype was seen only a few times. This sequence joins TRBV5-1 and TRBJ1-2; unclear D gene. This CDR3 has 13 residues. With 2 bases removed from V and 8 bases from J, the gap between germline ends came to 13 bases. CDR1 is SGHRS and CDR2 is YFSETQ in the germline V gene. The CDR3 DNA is TGCGCCAGCAGCTTTGGGAACCCCTCCGGCTACACCTTC. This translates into CASSFGNPSGYTF.

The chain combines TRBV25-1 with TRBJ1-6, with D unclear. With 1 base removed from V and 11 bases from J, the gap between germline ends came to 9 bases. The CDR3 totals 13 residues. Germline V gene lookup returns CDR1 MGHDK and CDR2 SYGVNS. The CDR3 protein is CASSEFSRAPLHF. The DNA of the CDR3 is TGTGCCAGCAGTGAATTTAGTAGGGCACCCCTCCACTTT. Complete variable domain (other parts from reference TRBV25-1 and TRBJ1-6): EADIYQTPRYLVIGTGKKITLECSQTMGHDKMYWYQQDPGMELHLIHYSYGVNSTEKGDLSSESTVSRIRTEHFPLTLESARPSHTSQYLCASSEFSRAPLHFGNGTRLTVT.

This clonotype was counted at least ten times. In DNA form, the CDR3 reads TGTGCCAGCAGCGTGTCGACCGGGACAGGGGAAGAGACCCAGTACTTC. Its protein is CASSVSTGTGEETQYF. The V gene is TRBV7-2, the J gene TRBJ2-5, with TRBD1 identical over 10 bases. Unmatched junction bases numbered 9, after V lost 5 bases and J lost 3 bases. The CDR3 covers 16 residues. Germline CDR1 reads SGHTA; CDR2 reads FQGNSA.

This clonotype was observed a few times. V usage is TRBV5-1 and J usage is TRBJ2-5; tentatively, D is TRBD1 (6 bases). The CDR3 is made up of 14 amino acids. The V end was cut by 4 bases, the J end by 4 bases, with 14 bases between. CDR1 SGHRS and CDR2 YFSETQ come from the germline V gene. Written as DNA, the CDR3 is TGCGCCAGCAGCGGTGCCGACAGGATAGAGACCCAGTACTTC. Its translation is CASSGADRIETQYF.

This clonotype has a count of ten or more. The CDR3 is CASSLGRRTEAFF. For the CDR3, the DNA is TGTGCCAGCAGCCTCGGCAGAAGGACTGAAGCTTTCTTT. The rearrangement uses TRBV7-8 and TRBJ1-1, with D unresolved. There are 13 residues in the CDR3. CDR1 and CDR2 from the germline V gene are SGHVS and FQNEAQ. With 5 bases removed from V and 5 bases from J, the gap between germline ends came to 12 bases.

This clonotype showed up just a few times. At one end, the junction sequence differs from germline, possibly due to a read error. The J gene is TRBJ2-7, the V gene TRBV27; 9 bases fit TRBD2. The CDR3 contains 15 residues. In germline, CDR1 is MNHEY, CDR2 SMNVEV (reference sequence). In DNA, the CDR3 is TGTGCCGGCAGTTCGTTAGCGGGGGCGACCTACGAGCAGTACTTC. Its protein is CAGSSLAGATYEQYF.

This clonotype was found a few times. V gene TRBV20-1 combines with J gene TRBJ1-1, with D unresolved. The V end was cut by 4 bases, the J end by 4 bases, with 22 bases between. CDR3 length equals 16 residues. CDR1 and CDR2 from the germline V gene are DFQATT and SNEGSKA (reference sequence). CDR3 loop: CSAKSGWSVWATEAFF. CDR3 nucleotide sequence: TGCAGTGCTAAGTCCGGGTGGAGTGTGTGGGCCACTGAAGCTTTCTTT.

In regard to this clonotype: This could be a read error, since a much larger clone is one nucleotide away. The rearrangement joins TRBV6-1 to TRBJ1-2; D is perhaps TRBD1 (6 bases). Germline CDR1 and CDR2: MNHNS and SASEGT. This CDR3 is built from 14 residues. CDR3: CAGSRTASAYGYTF. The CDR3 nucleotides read TGTGCCGGCAGCCGGACAGCTAGCGCGTATGGCTACACCTTC.

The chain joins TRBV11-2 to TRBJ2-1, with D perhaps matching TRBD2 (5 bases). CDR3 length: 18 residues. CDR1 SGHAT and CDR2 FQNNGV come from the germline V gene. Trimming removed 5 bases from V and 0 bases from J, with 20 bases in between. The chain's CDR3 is CASSPFRGLVGSYNEQFF. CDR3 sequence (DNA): TGTGCCAGCAGCCCGTTCCGCGGGCTGGTTGGCTCCTACAATGAGCAGTTCTTC. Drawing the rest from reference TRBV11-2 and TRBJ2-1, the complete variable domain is EAGVAQSPRYKIIEKRQSVAFWCNPISGHATLYWYQQILGQGPKLLIQFQNNGVVDDSQLPKDRFSAERLKGVDSTLKIQPAKLEDSAVYLCASSPFRGLVGSYNEQFFGPGTRLTVL.

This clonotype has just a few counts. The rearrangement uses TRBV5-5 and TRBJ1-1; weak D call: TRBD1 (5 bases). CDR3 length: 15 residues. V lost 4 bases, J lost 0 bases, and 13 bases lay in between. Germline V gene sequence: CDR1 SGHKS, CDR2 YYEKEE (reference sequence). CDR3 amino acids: CASSTGPGLNTEAFF. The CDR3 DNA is TGTGCCAGCAGCACGGGGCCGGGTTTGAACACTGAAGCTTTCTTT.

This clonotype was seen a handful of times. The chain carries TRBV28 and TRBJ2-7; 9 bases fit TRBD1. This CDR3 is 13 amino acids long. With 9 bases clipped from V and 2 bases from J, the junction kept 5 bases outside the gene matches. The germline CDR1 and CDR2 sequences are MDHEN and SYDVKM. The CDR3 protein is CASTGTGTYEQYF. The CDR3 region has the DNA TGTGCCAGTACCGGGACAGGGACCTACGAGCAGTACTTC.

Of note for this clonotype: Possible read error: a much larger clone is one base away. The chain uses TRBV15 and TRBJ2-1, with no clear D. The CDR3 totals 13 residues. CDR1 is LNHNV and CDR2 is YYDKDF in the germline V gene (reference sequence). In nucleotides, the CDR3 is TGTGCCGCCAGCAGAGAGGAATTCAATGAGCAGTTCTTC. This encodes CAASREEFNEQFF.

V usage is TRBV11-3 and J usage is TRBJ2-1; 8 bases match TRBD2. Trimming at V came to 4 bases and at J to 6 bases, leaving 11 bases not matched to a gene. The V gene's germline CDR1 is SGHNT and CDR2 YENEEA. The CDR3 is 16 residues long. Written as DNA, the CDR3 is TGTGCCAGCAGCTCGCGAGGTGCGGGGGGCCTCAATGAGCAGTTCTTC. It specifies CASSSRGAGGLNEQFF.

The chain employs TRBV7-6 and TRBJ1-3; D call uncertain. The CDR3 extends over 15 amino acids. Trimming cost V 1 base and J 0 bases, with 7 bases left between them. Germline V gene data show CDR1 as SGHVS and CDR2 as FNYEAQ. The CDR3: CASSLGAYSGNTIYF. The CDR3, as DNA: TGTGCCAGCAGCTTAGGGGCCTACTCTGGAAACACCATATATTTT. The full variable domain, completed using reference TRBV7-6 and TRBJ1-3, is GAGVSQSPRYKVTKRGQDVALRCDPISGHVSLYWYRQALGQGPEFLTYFNYEAQQDKSGLPNDRFSAERPEGSISTLTIQRTEQRDSAMYRCASSLGAYSGNTIYFGEGSWLTVV.

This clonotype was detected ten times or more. CDR3 residues: CATSRFSAQTGLNIQYF. The CDR3 DNA reads TGTGCCACCAGCAGGTTCAGCGCCCAAACCGGACTGAACATTCAGTACTTC. This chain uses TRBV15 with TRBJ2-4, with a tentative D call TRBD2 (5 bases). Trimming stripped 3 bases from V and 7 bases from J, with 22 bases between. Germline CDR1 LNHNV, CDR2 YYDKDF (reference sequence). The CDR3 totals 17 residues. The variable domain in full, completed from reference TRBV15 and TRBJ2-4, reads DAMVIQNPRYQVTQFGKPVTLSCSQTLNHNVMYWYQQKSSQAPKLLFHYYDKDFNNEADTPDNFQSRRPNTSFCFLDIRSPGLGDTAMYLCATSRFSAQTGLNIQYFGAGTRLSVL.

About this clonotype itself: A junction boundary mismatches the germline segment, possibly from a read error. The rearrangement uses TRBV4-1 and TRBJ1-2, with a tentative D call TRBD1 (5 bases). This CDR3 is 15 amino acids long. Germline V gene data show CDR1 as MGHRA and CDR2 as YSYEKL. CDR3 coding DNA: TGCGCCAGCAGCCCCTCAGGTCGGCAGGGAGGTGGCCACACCTTC. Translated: CASSPSGRQGGGHTF.

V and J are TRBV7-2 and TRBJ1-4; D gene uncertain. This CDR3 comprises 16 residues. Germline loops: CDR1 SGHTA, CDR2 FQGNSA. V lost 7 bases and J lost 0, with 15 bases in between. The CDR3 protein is CASTRAPIATNEKLFF. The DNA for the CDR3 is TGTGCCAGCACCCGAGCCCCCATTGCAACTAATGAAAAACTGTTTTTT. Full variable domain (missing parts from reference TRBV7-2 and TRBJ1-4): GAGVSQSPSNKVTEKGKDVELRCDPISGHTALYWYRQSLGQGLEFLIYFQGNSAPDKSGLPSDRFSAERTGGSVSTLTIQRTQQEDSAVYLCASTRAPIATNEKLFFGSGTQLSVL.

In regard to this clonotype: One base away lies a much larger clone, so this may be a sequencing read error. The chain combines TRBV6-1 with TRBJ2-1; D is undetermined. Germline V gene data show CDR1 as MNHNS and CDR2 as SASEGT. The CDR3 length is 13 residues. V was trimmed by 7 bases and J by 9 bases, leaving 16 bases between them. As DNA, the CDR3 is TGTGCCAGCACCACTAACGGTATCCCTGAGCAGTTCTTC. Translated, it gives CASTTNGIPEQFF.

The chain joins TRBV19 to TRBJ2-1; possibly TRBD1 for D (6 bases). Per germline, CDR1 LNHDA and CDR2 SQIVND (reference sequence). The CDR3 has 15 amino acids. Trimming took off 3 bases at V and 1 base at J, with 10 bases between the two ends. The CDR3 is CASSIDRLSYNEQFF. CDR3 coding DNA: TGTGCCAGTAGTATTGACAGGTTATCCTACAATGAGCAGTTCTTC.

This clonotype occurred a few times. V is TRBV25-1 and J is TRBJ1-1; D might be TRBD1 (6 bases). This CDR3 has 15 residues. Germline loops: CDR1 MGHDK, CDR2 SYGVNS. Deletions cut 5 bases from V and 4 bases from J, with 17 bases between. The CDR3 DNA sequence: TGTGCCAGCAGTCACCGCGGGGGAGGGGGCACTGAAGCTTTCTTT. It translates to CASSHRGGGGTEAFF. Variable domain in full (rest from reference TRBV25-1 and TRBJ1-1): EADIYQTPRYLVIGTGKKITLECSQTMGHDKMYWYQQDPGMELHLIHYSYGVNSTEKGDLSSESTVSRIRTEHFPLTLESARPSHTSQYLCASSHRGGGGTEAFFGQGTRLTVV.

The CDR3 nucleotides read TGCGCCAGCAGCATCCCGACTAGCCAAGAGACCCAGTACTTC. This codes for CASSIPTSQETQYF. This chain connects TRBV5-1 to TRBJ2-5; tentatively, D is TRBD2 (6 bases). Germline lookup yields CDR1 SGHRS and CDR2 YFSETQ. V lost 4 bases to trimming and J lost 1 base, with 11 bases between them. The CDR3 is made up of 14 amino acids.